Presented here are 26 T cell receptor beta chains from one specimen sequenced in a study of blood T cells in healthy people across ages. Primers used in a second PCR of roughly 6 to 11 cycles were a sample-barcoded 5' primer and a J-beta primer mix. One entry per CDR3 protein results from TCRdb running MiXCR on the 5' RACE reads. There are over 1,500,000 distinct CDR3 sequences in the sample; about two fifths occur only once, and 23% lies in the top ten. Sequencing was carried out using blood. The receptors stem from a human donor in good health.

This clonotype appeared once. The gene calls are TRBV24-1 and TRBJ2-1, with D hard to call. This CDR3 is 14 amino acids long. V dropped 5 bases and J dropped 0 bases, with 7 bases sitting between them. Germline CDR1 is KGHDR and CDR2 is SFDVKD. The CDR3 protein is CATSALNSYNEQFF. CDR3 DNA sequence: TGTGCCACCAGTGCTCTCAACTCCTACAATGAGCAGTTCTTC.

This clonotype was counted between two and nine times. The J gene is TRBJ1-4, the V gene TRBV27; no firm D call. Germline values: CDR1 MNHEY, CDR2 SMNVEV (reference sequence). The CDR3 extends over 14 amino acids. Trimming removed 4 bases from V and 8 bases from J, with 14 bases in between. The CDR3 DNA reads TGTGCCAGCAGTTCTTCATGGGGTGGGGAAAAACTGTTTTTT. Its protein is CASSSSWGGEKLFF.

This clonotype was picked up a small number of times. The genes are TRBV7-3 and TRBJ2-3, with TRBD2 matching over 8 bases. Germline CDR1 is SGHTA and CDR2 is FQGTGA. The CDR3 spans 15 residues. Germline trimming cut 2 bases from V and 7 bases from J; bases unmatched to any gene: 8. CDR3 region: CASSLLSGGPNTQYF. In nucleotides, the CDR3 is TGTGCCAGCAGCTTATTATCGGGGGGGCCGAATACGCAGTATTTT.

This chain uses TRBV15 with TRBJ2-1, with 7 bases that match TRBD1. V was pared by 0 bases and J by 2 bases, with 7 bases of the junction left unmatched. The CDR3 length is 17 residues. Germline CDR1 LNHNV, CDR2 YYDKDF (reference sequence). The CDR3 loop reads CATSRDSGTETYNEQFF. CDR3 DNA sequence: TGTGCCACCAGCAGAGATTCCGGGACAGAAACCTACAATGAGCAGTTCTTC.

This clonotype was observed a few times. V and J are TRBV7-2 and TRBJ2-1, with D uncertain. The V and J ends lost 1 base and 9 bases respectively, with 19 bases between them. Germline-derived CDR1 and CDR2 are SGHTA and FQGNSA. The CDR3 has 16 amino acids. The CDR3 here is CASSLGLSWALGEQFF. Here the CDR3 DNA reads TGTGCCAGCAGCTTAGGGCTTTCTTGGGCCCTCGGTGAGCAGTTCTTC.

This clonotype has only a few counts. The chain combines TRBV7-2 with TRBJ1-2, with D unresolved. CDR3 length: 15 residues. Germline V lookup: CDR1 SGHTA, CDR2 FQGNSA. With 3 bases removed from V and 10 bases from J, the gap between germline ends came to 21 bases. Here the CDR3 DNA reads TGTGCCAGCAGCTTGACCCAGGCTCTAGCAGCCTTCTACACCTTC. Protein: CASSLTQALAAFYTF.

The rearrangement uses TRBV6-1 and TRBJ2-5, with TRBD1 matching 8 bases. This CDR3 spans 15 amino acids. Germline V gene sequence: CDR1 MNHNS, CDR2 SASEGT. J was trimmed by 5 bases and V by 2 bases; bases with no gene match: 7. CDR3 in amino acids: CASSEQSGGAETQYF. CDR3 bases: TGTGCCAGCAGTGAACAGTCAGGGGGCGCGGAGACCCAGTACTTC.

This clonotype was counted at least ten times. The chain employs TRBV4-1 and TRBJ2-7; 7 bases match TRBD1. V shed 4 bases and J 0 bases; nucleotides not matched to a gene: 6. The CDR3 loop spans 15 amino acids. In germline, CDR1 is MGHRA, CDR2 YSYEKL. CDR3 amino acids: CASSPGQRSSYEQYF. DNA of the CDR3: TGCGCCAGCAGCCCGGGACAGCGGAGCTCCTACGAGCAGTACTTC.

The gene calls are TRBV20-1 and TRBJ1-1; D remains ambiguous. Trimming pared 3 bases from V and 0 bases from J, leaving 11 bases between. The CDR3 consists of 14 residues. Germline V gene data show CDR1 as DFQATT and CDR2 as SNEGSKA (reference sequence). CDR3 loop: CSARRLRMNTEAFF. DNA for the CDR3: TGCAGTGCTAGGCGGCTCCGCATGAACACTGAAGCTTTCTTT.

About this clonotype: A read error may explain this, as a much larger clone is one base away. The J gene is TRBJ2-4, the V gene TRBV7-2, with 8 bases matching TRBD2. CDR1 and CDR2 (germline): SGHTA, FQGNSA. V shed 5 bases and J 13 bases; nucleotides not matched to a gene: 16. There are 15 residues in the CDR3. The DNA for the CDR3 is TGTGCCAGCAGCAGAGCGGGGGATCCTCTCTACGTGCAGTACTTC. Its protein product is CASSRAGDPLYVQYF.

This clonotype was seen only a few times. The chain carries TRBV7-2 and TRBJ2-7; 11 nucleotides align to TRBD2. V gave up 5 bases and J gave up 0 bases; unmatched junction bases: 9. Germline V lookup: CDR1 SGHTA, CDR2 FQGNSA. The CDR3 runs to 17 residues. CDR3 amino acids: CASSISGTSGTSYEQYF. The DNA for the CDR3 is TGTGCCAGCAGCATTTCCGGGACTAGCGGTACCTCCTACGAGCAGTACTTC. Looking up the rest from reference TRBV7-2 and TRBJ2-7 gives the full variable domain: GAGVSQSPSNKVTEKGKDVELRCDPISGHTALYWYRQSLGQGLEFLIYFQGNSAPDKSGLPSDRFSAERTGGSVSTLTIQRTQQEDSAVYLCASSISGTSGTSYEQYFGPGTRLTVT.

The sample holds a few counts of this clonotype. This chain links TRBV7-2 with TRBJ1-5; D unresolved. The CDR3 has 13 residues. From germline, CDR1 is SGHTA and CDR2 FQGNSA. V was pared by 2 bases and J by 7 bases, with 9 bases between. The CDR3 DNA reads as TGTGCCAGCAGCTTACGGGTGTGGCAGCCCCAGCATTTT. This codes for CASSLRVWQPQHF.

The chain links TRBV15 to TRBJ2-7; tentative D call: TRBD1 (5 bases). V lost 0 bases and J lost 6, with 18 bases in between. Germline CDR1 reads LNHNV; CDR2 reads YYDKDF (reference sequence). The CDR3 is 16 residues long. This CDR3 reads CATSREIDSRLREQYF. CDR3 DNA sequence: TGTGCCACCAGCAGAGAAATCGACAGTCGCCTGCGCGAGCAGTACTTC.

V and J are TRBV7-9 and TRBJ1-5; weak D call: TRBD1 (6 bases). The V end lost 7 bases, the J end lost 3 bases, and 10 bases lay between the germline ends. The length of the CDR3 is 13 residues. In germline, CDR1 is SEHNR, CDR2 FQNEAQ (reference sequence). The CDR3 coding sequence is TGTGCCAGCACCGGACAGTCCAATCAGCCCCAGCATTTT. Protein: CASTGQSNQPQHF. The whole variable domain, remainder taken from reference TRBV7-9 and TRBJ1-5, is DTGVSQNPRHKITKRGQNVTFRCDPISEHNRLYWYRQTLGQGPEFLTYFQNEAQLEKSRLLSDRFSAERPKGSFSTLEIQRTEQGDSAMYLCASTGQSNQPQHFGDGTRLSIL.

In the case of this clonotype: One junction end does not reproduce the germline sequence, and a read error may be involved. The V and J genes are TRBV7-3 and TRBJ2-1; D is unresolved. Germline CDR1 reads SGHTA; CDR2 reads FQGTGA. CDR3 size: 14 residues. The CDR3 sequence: CVSSLVGNLDEQFF. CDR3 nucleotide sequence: TGTGTCAGCAGCTTAGTGGGAAATCTCGATGAGCAGTTCTTC.

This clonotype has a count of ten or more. DNA for the CDR3: TGTGCCAGCAGCTTAGACCGGGCCGGAGGCTACACCTTC. It is translated as CASSLDRAGGYTF. V is TRBV7-3 and J is TRBJ1-2, with D unclear. The length of the CDR3 is 13 residues. The ends were cut back, 2 bases at V and 8 bases at J, with 12 bases in the middle. Per germline, CDR1 SGHTA and CDR2 FQGTGA.

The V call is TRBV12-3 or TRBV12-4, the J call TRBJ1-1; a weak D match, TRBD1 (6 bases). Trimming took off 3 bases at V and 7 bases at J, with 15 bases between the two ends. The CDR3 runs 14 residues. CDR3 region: CASSFMGARGEAFF. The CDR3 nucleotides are TGTGCCAGCAGTTTTATGGGGGCTAGAGGTGAAGCTTTCTTT.

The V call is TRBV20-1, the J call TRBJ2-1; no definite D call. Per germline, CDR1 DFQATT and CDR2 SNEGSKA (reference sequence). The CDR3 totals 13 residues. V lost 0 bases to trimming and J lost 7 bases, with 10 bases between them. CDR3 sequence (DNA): TGCAGTGCTAGAGACTCAATAGCAAATGAGCAGTTCTTC. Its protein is CSARDSIANEQFF.

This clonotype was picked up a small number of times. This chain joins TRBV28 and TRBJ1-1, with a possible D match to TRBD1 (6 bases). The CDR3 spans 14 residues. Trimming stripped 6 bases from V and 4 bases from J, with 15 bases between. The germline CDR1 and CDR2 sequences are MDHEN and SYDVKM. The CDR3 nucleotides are TGTGCCAGCAGACCCCGGATGGGGGCCACTGAAGCTTTCTTT. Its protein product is CASRPRMGATEAFF.

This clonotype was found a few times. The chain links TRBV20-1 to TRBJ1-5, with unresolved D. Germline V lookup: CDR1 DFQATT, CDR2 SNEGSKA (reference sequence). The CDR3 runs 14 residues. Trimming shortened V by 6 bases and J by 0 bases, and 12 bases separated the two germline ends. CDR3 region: CSAITDYSNQPQHF. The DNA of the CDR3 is TGCAGTGCGATCACAGATTATAGCAATCAGCCCCAGCATTTT.

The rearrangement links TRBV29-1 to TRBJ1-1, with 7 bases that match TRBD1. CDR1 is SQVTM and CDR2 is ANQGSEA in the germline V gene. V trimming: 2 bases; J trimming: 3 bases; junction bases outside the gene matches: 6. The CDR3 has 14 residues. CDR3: CSVERGGADTEAFF. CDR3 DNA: TGCAGCGTTGAACGAGGGGGCGCGGACACTGAAGCTTTCTTT.

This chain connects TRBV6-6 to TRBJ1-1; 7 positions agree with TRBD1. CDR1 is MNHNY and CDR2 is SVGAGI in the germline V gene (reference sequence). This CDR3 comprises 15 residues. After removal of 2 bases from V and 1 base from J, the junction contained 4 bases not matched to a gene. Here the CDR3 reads CASSYPRQGNTEAFF. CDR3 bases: TGTGCCAGCAGTTACCCGAGACAGGGGAACACTGAAGCTTTCTTT.

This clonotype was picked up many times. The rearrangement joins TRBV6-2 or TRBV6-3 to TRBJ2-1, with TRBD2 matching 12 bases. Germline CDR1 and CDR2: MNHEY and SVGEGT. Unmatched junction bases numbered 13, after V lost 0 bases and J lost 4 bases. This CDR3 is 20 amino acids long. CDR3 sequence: CASSYSIPGETSGGYNEQFF. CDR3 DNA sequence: TGTGCCAGCAGTTACTCCATTCCTGGGGAGACTAGCGGGGGATACAATGAGCAGTTCTTC.

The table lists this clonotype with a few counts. CDR3 in amino acids: CASRQSVTGELFF. In nucleotides, the CDR3 is TGTGCCAGCAGACAGTCAGTCACCGGGGAGCTGTTTTTT. This chain links TRBV6-2 or TRBV6-3 with TRBJ2-2; D ambiguous. Trimming took 6 bases from V and 4 from J, leaving 9 bases between them. CDR1 and CDR2 from the germline V gene are MNHEY and SVGEGT. The CDR3 has 13 amino acids.

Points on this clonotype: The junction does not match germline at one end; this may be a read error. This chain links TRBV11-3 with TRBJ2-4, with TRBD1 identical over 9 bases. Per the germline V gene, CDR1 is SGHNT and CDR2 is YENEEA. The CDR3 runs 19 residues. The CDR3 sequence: CASNLHRDRVMDKPYEQYF. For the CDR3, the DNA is TGTGCCAGCAACTTACACCGGGACAGGGTAATGGATAAGCCCTATGAGCAGTACTTC.

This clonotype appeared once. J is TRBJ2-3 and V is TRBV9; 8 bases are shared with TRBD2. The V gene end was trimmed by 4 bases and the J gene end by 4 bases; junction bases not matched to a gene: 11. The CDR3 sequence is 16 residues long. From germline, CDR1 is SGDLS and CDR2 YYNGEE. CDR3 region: CASSPTGLVGADTQYF. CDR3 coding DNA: TGTGCCAGCAGCCCCACGGGACTAGTAGGGGCAGATACGCAGTATTTT. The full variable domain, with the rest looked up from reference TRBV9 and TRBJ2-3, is DSGVTQTPKHLITATGQRVTLRCSPRSGDLSVYWYQQSLDQGLQFLIQYYNGEERAKGNILERFSAQQFPDLHSELNLSSLELGDSALYFCASSPTGLVGADTQYFGPGTRLTVL.